A selection of T cell receptor beta chains follows, all from one sample in a study of blood T cell repertoires in COVID-19. Clones were sequenced by immunoSEQ multiplex PCR, and TCRdb holds only the in-frame ones, with some missing. The table includes about 53,000 clones, around 86% detected once. Material for sequencing was peripheral blood. All receptors derive from a woman of 80 years or more with COVID-19, enrolled during active disease. Each CDR3 is given with its conserved first and last residue. The D gene is left open where the match is weak. Clone size is not always given. Where it is, it says once, few, many or a class for expanded clones.

J gene | clone size | D gene | CDR3 length | V gene | CDR3 protein | CDR3 DNA
TRBJ1-2 | - | - | 17 | TRBV18 | CASSPWADEGRNYGYTF | TGTGCCAGCTCACCTTGGGCAGACGAAGGTAGAAACTATGGCTACACCTTC
TRBJ2-7 | - | TRBD1 | 13 | TRBV5-1 | CASSSGQGYEQYF | TGCGCCAGCAGCTCAGGACAGGGGTACGAGCAGTACTTC
TRBJ2-7 | - | TRBD2 | 13 | TRBV5-6 | CASSLGRAGEQYF | TGTGCCAGCAGCTTGGGCCGAGCGGGGGAGCAGTACTTC
TRBJ2-2 | - | - | 14 | TRBV11-3 | CASSPRLDTGELFF | TGTGCCAGCAGCCCTCGGTTGGACACCGGGGAGCTGTTTTTT
TRBJ1-4 | - | - | 13 | TRBV3-1/TRBV3-2 | CASSADYNEKLFF | TGTGCCAGCAGTGCAGACTACAATGAAAAACTGTTTTTT
TRBJ2-3 | - | - | 16 | TRBV9 | CASSEIGGSSTDTQYF | TGTGCCAGCAGCGAGATCGGAGGGTCTAGCACAGATACGCAGTATTTT
TRBJ2-2 | - | - | 13 | TRBV3-1/TRBV3-2 | CASSHSNTGELFF | TGTGCCAGCAGCCATTCAAACACCGGGGAGCTGTTTTTT
TRBJ2-3 | - | - | 14 | TRBV3-1/TRBV3-2 | CASTPDSFTDTQYF | TGTGCCAGCACCCCGGACAGTTTCACAGATACGCAGTATTTT
TRBJ2-7 | few | - | 15 | TRBV7-9 | CASSLVSGKTYEQYF | TGTGCCAGCAGCTTAGTTAGCGGAAAAACCTACGAGCAGTACTTC
TRBJ2-3 | few | TRBD1 | 16 | TRBV4-2 | CASSQPGQGSTDTQYF | TGTGCCAGCAGCCAACCGGGACAGGGAAGCACAGATACGCAGTATTTT
TRBJ2-7 | - | TRBD2 | 17 | TRBV5-1 | CASSRDRASGNNYEQYF | TGCGCCAGCAGTCGTGATCGGGCTAGCGGGAATAACTACGAGCAGTACTTC
TRBJ2-7 | once | TRBD1 | 15 | TRBV7-2 | CASSSHGGQGDEQYF | TGTGCCAGCAGCTCCCATGGGGGACAGGGCGACGAGCAGTACTTC
TRBJ2-1 | - | - | 12 | TRBV24-1 | CATSSHDSGQFF | TGTGCCACTAGCAGCCACGACTCGGGGCAGTTCTTC
TRBJ2-3 | - | - | 18 | TRBV4-1 | CASSQDRESRGGTDTQYF | TGCGCCAGCAGCCAAGATCGAGAGTCCCGCGGGGGCACAGATACGCAGTATTTT
TRBJ2-5 | - | TRBD2 | 15 | TRBV27 | CASSSTTSGGETQYF | TGTGCCAGCAGTTCTACGACTAGCGGAGGAGAGACCCAGTACTTC
TRBJ2-1 | - | - | 11 | TRBV7-9 | CASSPANEQFF | TGTGCCAGCAGCCCCGCGAATGAGCAGTTCTTC
TRBJ2-2 | - | - | 13 | TRBV10-1 | CASSERGARELFF | TGCGCCAGCAGTGAACGGGGTGCTAGGGAGCTGTTTTTT
TRBJ2-3 | - | TRBD2 | 17 | TRBV7-6 | CASSLTTSGVSTDTQYF | TGTGCCAGCAGCTTAACAACTAGCGGGGTAAGCACAGATACGCAGTATTTT
TRBJ2-2 | few | - | 14 | TRBV10-1 | CASSPGGNTGELFF | TGCGCCAGCAGTCCCGGGGGGAACACCGGGGAGCTGTTTTTT
TRBJ2-1 | - | TRBD2 | 16 | TRBV19 | CASSIGTSGRSDEQFF | TGTGCCAGTAGTATAGGGACTAGCGGGAGGAGTGATGAGCAGTTCTTC
TRBJ1-1 | few | TRBD1 | 15 | TRBV28 | CASSASSTGGTEAFF | TGTGCCAGCAGTGCCTCTTCAACAGGGGGCACTGAAGCTTTCTTT
TRBJ2-1 | - | TRBD2 | 16 | TRBV7-9 | CASSPFSGSFHNEQFF | TGTGCCAGCAGCCCGTTTAGCGGGAGTTTCCACAATGAGCAGTTCTTC
TRBJ1-5 | - | TRBD1 | 12 | TRBV12-3/TRBV12-4 | CASSSGQASQHF | TGTGCCAGCAGTTCTGGACAGGCCAGCCAGCATTTT
TRBJ2-1 | few | TRBD1 | 12 | TRBV28 | CASSSDRVEQFF | TGTGCCAGCAGTTCGGACAGGGTCGAGCAGTTCTTC
TRBJ1-3 | once | TRBD1 | 17 | TRBV11-2 | CASRPGQGPFSGNTIYF | TGTGCCAGCAGACCGGGACAGGGGCCATTCTCTGGAAACACCATATATTTT
TRBJ1-1 | - | TRBD1 | 19 | TRBV4-2 | CASSQEGSQGVLMNTEAFF | TGTGCCAGCAGCCAAGAGGGATCACAGGGGGTTCTCATGAACACTGAAGCTTTCTTT
TRBJ2-7 | - | - | 13 | TRBV19 | CASRLDSSYEQYF | TGTGCCAGTAGGCTAGACAGCTCCTACGAGCAGTACTTC
TRBJ1-5 | - | - | 14 | TRBV5-1 | CASSPSGGNQPQHF | TGCGCCAGCAGCCCGTCGGGGGGGAATCAGCCCCAGCATTTT
TRBJ1-6 | once | TRBD1 | 16 | TRBV27 | CASSLTSAGGNSPLHF | TGTGCCAGCAGTTTAACTTCTGCAGGGGGTAATTCACCCCTCCACTTT
TRBJ2-5 | - | - | 16 | TRBV7-2 | CASSLGYAGVGETQYF | TGTGCCAGCAGCTTAGGATACGCGGGCGTGGGTGAGACCCAGTACTTC
TRBJ2-1 | - | - | 12 | TRBV2 | CASSADSHEQFF | TGTGCCAGCAGTGCGGACTCCCATGAGCAGTTCTTC
TRBJ2-5 | - | TRBD1 | 16 | TRBV27 | CASSLWGQGAKETQYF | TGTGCCAGCAGTTTATGGGGACAGGGGGCAAAAGAGACCCAGTACTTC
TRBJ2-1 | - | TRBD1 | 14 | TRBV24-1 | CATSDRARSQEQFF | TGTGCCACCAGCGACAGGGCCCGGTCACAGGAGCAGTTCTTC
TRBJ1-6 | - | TRBD1 | 18 | TRBV6-1 | CASSGRGQTSSYNSPLHF | TGTGCCAGCAGTGGTAGGGGACAGACGAGCTCCTATAATTCACCCCTCCACTTT
TRBJ2-3 | - | TRBD2 | 14 | TRBV19 | CASSTGLALDTQYF | TGTGCCAGTAGTACTGGACTAGCCTTGGATACGCAGTATTTT
TRBJ2-2 | - | TRBD2 | 14 | TRBV3-1/TRBV3-2 | CASSPSGMTGELFF | TGTGCCAGCAGCCCTAGCGGGATGACCGGGGAGCTGTTTTTT
TRBJ1-5 | - | - | 14 | TRBV27 | CASSLSQGGQPQHF | TGTGCCAGCAGTTTATCCCAGGGCGGTCAGCCCCAGCATTTT
TRBJ2-4 | - | TRBD1 | 19 | TRBV7-9 | CASSSAGTGGSLAKNIQYF | TGTGCCAGCAGCTCCGCCGGGACAGGGGGCTCCCTAGCCAAAAACATTCAGTACTTC
TRBJ2-7 | - | - | 14 | TRBV9 | CASSTGGTIYEQYF | TGTGCCAGCAGCACTGGGGGGACCATCTACGAGCAGTACTTC
TRBJ1-6 | once | - | 16 | TRBV6-5 | CASSYPLGTKNSPLHF | TGTGCCAGCAGTTACCCCCTCGGGACAAAAAATTCACCCCTCCACTTT
TRBJ2-3 | - | - | 20 | TRBV9 | CASSSSPLDSQTPLTDTQYF | TGTGCCAGCAGCTCGAGCCCCCTGGACAGCCAAACGCCCCTCACAGATACGCAGTATTTT
TRBJ2-2 | - | - | 11 | TRBV29-1 | CSVLNTGELFF | TGCAGCGTCCTTAATACCGGGGAGCTGTTTTTT
TRBJ2-1 | few | TRBD1 | 15 | TRBV15 | CATSADRGPYNEQFF | TGTGCCACCAGCGCGGACAGGGGGCCCTACAATGAGCAGTTCTTC
TRBJ1-1 | - | - | 13 | TRBV6-5 | CASSSPPGVEAFF | TGTGCCAGCAGCAGCCCCCCCGGGGTTGAAGCTTTCTTT
TRBJ2-1 | - | TRBD1 | 14 | TRBV28 | CASNSGTGVGKQFF | TGTGCCAGCAACTCCGGGACAGGGGTCGGAAAGCAGTTCTTC
TRBJ2-2 | - | - | 15 | TRBV5-5 | CASSAGQTNTGELFF | TGTGCCAGCAGCGCTGGACAGACGAACACCGGGGAGCTGTTTTTT
TRBJ1-5 | - | TRBD1 | 17 | TRBV28 | CASHTLGDRGRYQPQHF | TGTGCCAGCCATACCTTGGGGGACAGGGGACGATATCAGCCCCAGCATTTT
TRBJ2-5 | - | - | 15 | TRBV19 | CASSIDRMIGETQYF | TGTGCCAGTAGTATAGACAGGATGATCGGAGAGACCCAGTACTTC
TRBJ1-5 | - | - | 14 | TRBV10-1 | CASGTIGQHQPQHF | TGCGCCAGTGGGACAATCGGTCAGCATCAGCCCCAGCATTTT